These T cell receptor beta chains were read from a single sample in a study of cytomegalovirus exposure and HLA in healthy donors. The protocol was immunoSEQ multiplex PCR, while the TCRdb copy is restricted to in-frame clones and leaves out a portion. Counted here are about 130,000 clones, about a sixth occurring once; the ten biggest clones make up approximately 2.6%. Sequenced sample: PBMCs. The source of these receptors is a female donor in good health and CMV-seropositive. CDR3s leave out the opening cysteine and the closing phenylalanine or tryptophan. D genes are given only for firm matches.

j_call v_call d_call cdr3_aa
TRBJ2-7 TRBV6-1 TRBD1 ARRRDSSYEQY
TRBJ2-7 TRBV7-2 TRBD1 ASSPWSGTGGFHEQY
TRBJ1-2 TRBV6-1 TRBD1 AGRTGGNYGYT
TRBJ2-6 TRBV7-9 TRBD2 ASSLGLAGGEAGANVLT
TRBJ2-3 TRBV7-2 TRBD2 ASSLGTSGSSVVTDTQY
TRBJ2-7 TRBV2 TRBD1 ASSEDGTGIGEQY
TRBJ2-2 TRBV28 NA ASSPNSGYTGELF
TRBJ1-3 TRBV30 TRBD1 AWSAGTAVGNTIY
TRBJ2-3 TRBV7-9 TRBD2 ASTRGLAGGTDTQY
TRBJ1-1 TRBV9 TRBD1 ASSVGRGRTEAF
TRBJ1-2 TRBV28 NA ASSLQGLLGYGYT
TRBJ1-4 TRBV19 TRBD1 ASKTGTGKIRGNEKLF
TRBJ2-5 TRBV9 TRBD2 ASSVIGTRTETQY
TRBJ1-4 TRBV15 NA ATSRDEYEKLF
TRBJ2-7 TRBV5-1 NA ASSSERVGEQY
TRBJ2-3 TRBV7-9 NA ASSFGADGTDTQY
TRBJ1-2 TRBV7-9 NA ASSSQERGYT
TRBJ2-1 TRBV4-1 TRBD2 ASSQEGGGSGGVRF
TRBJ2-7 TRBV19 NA ASSTPLGVEPREQY
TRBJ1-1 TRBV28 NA ASTVIEFGHNTEAF
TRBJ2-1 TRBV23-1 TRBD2 ASSLISPSGNYNEQF
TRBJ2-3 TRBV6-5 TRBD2 ASSYMVAGLDTQY
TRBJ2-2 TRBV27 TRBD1 ASSPRRQGVNTGELF
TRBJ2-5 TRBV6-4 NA ASRQPGVRGEETQY
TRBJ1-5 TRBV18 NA ASSPREANGQPQH
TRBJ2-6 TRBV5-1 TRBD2 ASSLSRLATSGANVLT
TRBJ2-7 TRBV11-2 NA ASSTWAIYYEQY
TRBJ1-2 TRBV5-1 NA ASSTGGGDGYT
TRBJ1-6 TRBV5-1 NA ASSPREANSPLH
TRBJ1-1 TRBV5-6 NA ASTVGGDNMNTEAF